The 9 T cell receptor beta chains given below trace back to one sample, sequenced in a study of blood T cell repertoires in COVID-19 (dated by TCRdb to about 2020). Library preparation employed the immunoSEQ multiplex PCR assay. As stored in TCRdb, this immuneACCESS dataset retains in-frame rearrangements with V and J assigned. A fraction of the clones does not appear; measured against another copy, unresolved V genes explain less than half of the discrepancy, and the remainder lacks a known reason. The sample profile shows roughly 190,000 clones; around 85% of them were found once. Of the sample, roughly 11% falls within the top ten clones. The sequenced material came from peripheral blood. Source of these receptors: a woman in her sixties or seventies with COVID-19, enrolled during active disease.

Written as DNA, the CDR3 is TGTGCCACCAGTGACCTGACAGGGCACACCGGGGAGCTGTTTTTT. Its translation: CATSDLTGHTGELFF. The chain links TRBV24-1 to TRBJ2-2; 7 positions agree with TRBD1. The CDR3 has 15 amino acids. The trim removed 4 bases at V and 3 bases at J, leaving 4 bases unmatched. In germline, CDR1 is KGHDR, CDR2 SFDVKD.

This clone has a single count. The V and J genes are TRBV11-3 and TRBJ2-2; D may be TRBD2 (6 bases). V was trimmed by 5 bases and J by 5 bases, leaving 12 bases between them. CDR1 and CDR2 (germline): SGHNT, YENEEA. CDR3 length: 14 residues. For the CDR3, the DNA is TGTGCCAGCAGCCCTTATGGGGGGACCGGGGAGCTGTTTTTT. Protein sequence: CASSPYGGTGELFF.

CDR3 protein: CASSRAQAGETEAFF. Here the CDR3 DNA reads TGTGCCAGCAGTCGCGCCCAGGCCGGGGAAACTGAAGCTTTCTTT. V is TRBV6-5 and J is TRBJ1-1; no firm D call. The CDR3 contains 15 residues. Germline values: CDR1 MNHEY, CDR2 SVGAGI. With 5 bases removed from V and 5 bases from J, the gap between germline ends came to 18 bases.

The chain carries TRBV30 and TRBJ2-3, with D possibly matching TRBD2 (6 bases). In germline, CDR1 is GTSNPN, CDR2 SVGIG (reference sequence). This CDR3 comprises 15 residues. Trimming pared 0 bases from V and 3 bases from J, leaving 13 bases between. The CDR3 bases are TGTGCCTGGAGTGTCGCGTTGGGGGGTACAGATACGCAGTATTTT. This translates into CAWSVALGGTDTQYF.

The CDR3 region is CASSIDLNGRSSDTQYF. The CDR3 DNA follows: TGTGCCAGTAGTATAGATCTTAACGGGAGGTCATCGGATACGCAGTATTTT. The chain has TRBV19 and TRBJ2-3; 7 bases agree with TRBD2. The CDR3 runs to 17 residues. J was trimmed by 6 bases and V by 0 bases; bases with no gene match: 12. Germline assignment: CDR1 LNHDA and CDR2 SQIVND (reference sequence).

This chain joins TRBV30 and TRBJ2-5, with unresolved D. Trimming shortened V by 2 bases and J by 0 bases, and 4 bases separated the two germline ends. Germline CDR1 and CDR2: GTSNPN and SVGIG (reference sequence). The CDR3 consists of 12 residues. The CDR3 sequence: CAWSNYQETQYF. Here the CDR3 DNA reads TGTGCCTGGAGTAACTACCAAGAGACCCAGTACTTC.

This chain connects TRBV28 to TRBJ2-1; 9 positions agree with TRBD2. This CDR3 has 17 amino acids. V shed 6 bases and J 4 bases; nucleotides not matched to a gene: 13. Germline V gene data show CDR1 as MDHEN and CDR2 as SYDVKM. In DNA form, the CDR3 reads TGTGCCAGCAGCCTTATGGGCGCGGGAGGGCTGTACAATGAGCAGTTCTTC. Translated: CASSLMGAGGLYNEQFF.

The chain links TRBV24-1 to TRBJ1-2, with 7 bases matching TRBD1. This CDR3 is built from 13 residues. CDR1 and CDR2 from the germline V gene are KGHDR and SFDVKD. With 10 bases clipped from V and 2 bases from J, the junction kept 6 bases outside the gene matches. The CDR3 here is CATQDRANYGYTF. The DNA for the CDR3 is TGTGCCACTCAAGACAGGGCGAACTATGGCTACACCTTC.

This chain connects TRBV14 to TRBJ1-2; D is unclear. The V end was cut by 2 bases, the J end by 8 bases, with 12 bases between. CDR1 is SGHDN, CDR2 FVKESK, per germline. The CDR3 contains 13 residues. CDR3 DNA sequence: TGTGCCAGCAGCCAAACTCTATACCGGGGCTACACCTTC. Its protein product is CASSQTLYRGYTF.